The 13 T cell receptor beta chains listed next were all sequenced from one sample in a study of CD8+CD57+ T cells in acquired aplastic anemia. TCR beta VDJ and CDR3 profiling used genomic DNA as template. TCRdb passed the reads through MiXCR, listing each CDR3 protein once. The sample holds 120,000 or so distinct CDR3 sequences, less than 50% seen once. It was patients with CD8+CD57+ cell expansion by flow cytometry who were chosen for sequencing. Sequenced material: sorted CD4+, CD8+, or CD8+CD57+ T cells (not recorded which) from PBMCs. Receptor source: a human donor with aplastic anemia.

This clonotype was seen ten or more times. The chain links TRBV30 to TRBJ1-5; D is ambiguous. This CDR3 comprises 13 residues. Germline CDR1 and CDR2: GTSNPN and SVGIG (reference sequence). V lost 0 bases and J lost 3, with 6 bases in between. This chain's CDR3 is CAWSVDVNQPQHF. For the CDR3, the DNA is TGTGCCTGGAGTGTGGACGTCAATCAGCCCCAGCATTTT.

This clonotype was seen at least ten times. This chain links TRBV11-1 with TRBJ2-2; D might be TRBD2 (5 bases). Germline values: CDR1 SGHAT, CDR2 FQDESV (reference sequence). The CDR3 spans 13 residues. V was clipped by 5 bases and J by 1 base, with 5 bases between them. The DNA of the CDR3 is TGTGCCAGCAGCCGGGGGAACACCGGGGAGCTGTTTTTT. Residues: CASSRGNTGELFF.

This clonotype has a count of ten or more. The chain links TRBV20-1 to TRBJ1-1, with a weak D call TRBD1 (6 bases). The V and J ends lost 5 bases and 0 bases respectively, with 10 bases between them. Germline V gives CDR1 DFQATT, CDR2 SNEGSKA (reference sequence). This CDR3 region has 13 residues. Here the CDR3 reads CSASRGMNTEAFF. The CDR3 region has the DNA TGCAGTGCTTCGAGGGGGATGAACACTGAAGCTTTCTTT.

As concerns this clonotype: A much larger clonotype is one base distant, so this may be a read error. The genes are TRBV11-3 and TRBJ2-1; unclear D gene. This CDR3 has 12 residues. Germline CDR1 is SGHNT and CDR2 is YENEEA. The chain's CDR3 is CAGSQRANEQFF. In DNA, the CDR3 is TGTGCCGGCAGCCAAAGGGCCAATGAGCAGTTCTTC. The whole variable domain, filled in from reference TRBV11-3 and TRBJ2-1, reads EAGVVQSPRYKIIEKKQPVAFWCNPISGHNTLYWYLQNLGQGPELLIRYENEEAVDDSQLPKDRFSAERLKGVDSTLKIQPAELGDSAVYLCAGSQRANEQFFGPGTRLTVL.

This clonotype is medium-sized (0.01 to 0.1%) by share. V usage is TRBV25-1 and J usage is TRBJ2-3, with TRBD1 matching 11 bases. The CDR3 totals 15 residues. The germline gives CDR1 MGHDK, CDR2 SYGVNS. V dropped 3 bases and J dropped 5; count of bases not matched to a gene: 4. CDR3 sequence: CASSDGDRGEDTQYF. The DNA for the CDR3 is TGTGCCAGCAGTGATGGGGACAGGGGGGAAGATACGCAGTATTTT.

This clonotype was counted a few times. The J gene is TRBJ1-3, the V gene TRBV6-1; D call uncertain. The CDR3 covers 16 residues. Germline CDR1 is MNHNS and CDR2 is SASEGT. Trimming pared 1 base from V and 0 bases from J, leaving 10 bases between. The CDR3 protein is CASSEERISSGNTIYF. CDR3 in DNA: TGTGCCAGCAGTGAAGAGCGGATCAGCTCTGGAAACACCATATATTTT.

This clonotype was observed a handful of times. The J gene is TRBJ1-1, the V gene TRBV6-1; 10 bases agree with TRBD1. CDR3 length: 16 residues. Germline lookup yields CDR1 MNHNS and CDR2 SASEGT. The V gene end was trimmed by 6 bases and the J gene end by 5 bases; junction bases not matched to a gene: 12. CDR3 nucleotide sequence: TGTGCCAGCAGCTCCGACAGGGGGCGCGGAAGAACTGAAGCTTTCTTT. Its protein is CASSSDRGRGRTEAFF.

The V and J genes are TRBV10-3 and TRBJ1-2; 7 bases align to TRBD1. Germline V gene sequence: CDR1 ENHRY, CDR2 SYGVKD. The ends lost 5 bases at V and 3 bases at J; junction bases unmatched: 9. The CDR3 has 15 residues. Written as DNA, the CDR3 is TGTGCCATCAGTTTAAGGTACGGGACAGACTATGGCTACACCTTC. Amino acid sequence: CAISLRYGTDYGYTF.

In this sample, this clonotype turned up many times. This chain links TRBV2 with TRBJ2-1, with 10 positions matching TRBD1. The CDR3 contains 15 residues. V lost 5 bases to trimming and J lost 5 bases; unmatched junction nucleotides: 6. Per the germline V gene, CDR1 is SNHLY and CDR2 is FYNNEI. CDR3 in DNA: TGTGCCAGCAGTAACCGGGACAGGGGAGACAATGAGCAGTTCTTC. It codes for CASSNRDRGDNEQFF.

The chain joins TRBV19 to TRBJ1-2; D call uncertain. This CDR3 contains 13 residues. Germline CDR1 LNHDA, CDR2 SQIVND (reference sequence). Trimming shortened V by 9 bases and J by 5 bases, and 16 bases separated the two germline ends. The CDR3 loop reads CASSEAPLYGYTF. DNA of the CDR3: TGTGCCAGCAGTGAAGCACCCTTATATGGCTACACCTTC.

This clonotype was detected many times. This chain links TRBV20-1 with TRBJ1-4, with D possibly matching TRBD1 (5 bases). Germline assignment: CDR1 DFQATT and CDR2 SNEGSKA (reference sequence). The CDR3 length is 15 residues. Trimming removed 6 bases from V and 3 bases from J, with 17 bases in between. CDR3 nucleotide sequence: TGCAGTGCAAATGGGGACGGCAGTGCTAATGAAAAACTGTTTTTT. Encoded protein: CSANGDGSANEKLFF.

This clonotype was observed a handful of times. The chain employs TRBV25-1 and TRBJ2-1; 11 nucleotides line up with TRBD2. Germline CDR1 MGHDK, CDR2 SYGVNS. The CDR3 is 17 amino acids. V was clipped by 1 base and J by 5 bases; unmatched bases: 7. CDR3 sequence reads: CASSELATSGRNNEQFF. In DNA form, the CDR3 reads TGTGCCAGCAGTGAATTAGCAACTAGCGGGAGAAACAATGAGCAGTTCTTC.

This clonotype has ten or more counts. The chain is built from TRBV19 and TRBJ1-2, with 10 bases fitting TRBD1. This CDR3 spans 17 amino acids. The germline V gene encodes CDR1 LNHDA and CDR2 SQIVND (reference sequence). Trimming took 5 bases from V and 1 from J; bases not matched to a gene: 10. CDR3: CASSPGTGDIVNYGYTF. DNA of the CDR3: TGTGCCAGTAGTCCAGGGACAGGGGATATTGTTAACTATGGCTACACCTTC.